This section outlines one T cell receptor (beta chain) sequence together with its context. Its specificity is unknown. This sample was included in a study of CD8+ T cells in alopecia areata. At the level of the study: The study gave treated patients oral tofacitinib at 5 to 10 mg twice daily.

Researchers gathered lesional scalp punch biopsies and peripheral blood from patients with alopecia areata. Whole-study results and caveats: Especially in alopecia totalis/universalis, lesional scalp showed greater clonality than normal scalp did. Resident alphabeta T cells of normal skin are also sequenced in scalp samples.

The V end lost 1 base, the J end lost 6 bases, and 7 bases lay between the germline ends. This CDR3 contains 13 residues. Germline CDR1 is SEHNR and CDR2 is FQNEAQ (reference sequence). RNA was extracted and reverse transcribed into cDNA as the sequencing template. Clones were sequenced by immunoSEQ multiplex PCR, and TCRdb holds only the in-frame ones, with some missing. The sample includes approximately 150,000 clones, about 67% seen only once; the top ten take over 10%. This chain links TRBV7-9 with TRBJ2-1; D not resolved. The sample consisted of CD8+ T cells sorted from blood, taken at week 0. The TCR was taken from a human donor with alopecia areata. The CDR3 nucleotides read TGTGCCAGCAGCTTAGGTCTAGTCAATGAGCAGTTCTTC. This gives the protein CASSLGLVNEQFF.